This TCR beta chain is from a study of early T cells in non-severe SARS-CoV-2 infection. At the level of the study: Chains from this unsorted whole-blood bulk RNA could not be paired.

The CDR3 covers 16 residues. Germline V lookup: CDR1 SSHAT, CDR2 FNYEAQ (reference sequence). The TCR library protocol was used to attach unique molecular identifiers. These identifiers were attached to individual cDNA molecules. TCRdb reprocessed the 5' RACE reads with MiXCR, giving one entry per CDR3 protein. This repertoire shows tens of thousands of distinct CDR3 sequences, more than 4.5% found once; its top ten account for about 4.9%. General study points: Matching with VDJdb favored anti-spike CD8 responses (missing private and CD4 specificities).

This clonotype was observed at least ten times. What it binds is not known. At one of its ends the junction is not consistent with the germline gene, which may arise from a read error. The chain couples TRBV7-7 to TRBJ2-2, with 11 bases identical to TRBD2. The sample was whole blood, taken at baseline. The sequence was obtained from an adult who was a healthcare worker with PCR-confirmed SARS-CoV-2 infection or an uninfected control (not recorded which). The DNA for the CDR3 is TGTGCTAGCAGCTCCTTAGCGGGAGGGAACGCCGGGGAGCTGTTTTTT. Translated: CASSSLAGGNAGELFF.